The sequence of this TCR beta chain was determined in a study of T cell repertoires in cytomegalovirus infection. About the study: CMV infection together with matching HLA type was indicated by public TCR beta signatures. Notes on the study in general: CMV-specific HLA-C-restricted TCR beta clonotypes dominated the ex vivo response. Identification of carriers of CMV plus the relevant HLA was achieved through cumulative public TCR beta family frequency.

As for this clonotype: Its target is unknown.

TCRdb re-called the reads through MiXCR, storing one row per CDR3 protein. The sample records 86,000 or so distinct CDR3 sequences, under 30% being singletons. CDR3 length: 16 residues. Trimming at V came to 5 bases and at J to 4 bases, leaving 9 bases not matched to a gene. Here the sequenced sample was CD8+ T cells from cultured PBMCs, taken from culture after CMV antigen stimulation. This clonotype was obtained from a human donor in good health (CMV status not recorded). Some clones in this sample may be carry-over from other donors' samples. The chain couples TRBV12-3 or TRBV12-4 to TRBJ1-5; 9 bases agree with TRBD1. DNA of the CDR3: TGTGCCAGCAGTCGAGTCGGGACAGGGTTGAATCAGCCCCAGCATTTT. Protein product: CASSRVGTGLNQPQHF.